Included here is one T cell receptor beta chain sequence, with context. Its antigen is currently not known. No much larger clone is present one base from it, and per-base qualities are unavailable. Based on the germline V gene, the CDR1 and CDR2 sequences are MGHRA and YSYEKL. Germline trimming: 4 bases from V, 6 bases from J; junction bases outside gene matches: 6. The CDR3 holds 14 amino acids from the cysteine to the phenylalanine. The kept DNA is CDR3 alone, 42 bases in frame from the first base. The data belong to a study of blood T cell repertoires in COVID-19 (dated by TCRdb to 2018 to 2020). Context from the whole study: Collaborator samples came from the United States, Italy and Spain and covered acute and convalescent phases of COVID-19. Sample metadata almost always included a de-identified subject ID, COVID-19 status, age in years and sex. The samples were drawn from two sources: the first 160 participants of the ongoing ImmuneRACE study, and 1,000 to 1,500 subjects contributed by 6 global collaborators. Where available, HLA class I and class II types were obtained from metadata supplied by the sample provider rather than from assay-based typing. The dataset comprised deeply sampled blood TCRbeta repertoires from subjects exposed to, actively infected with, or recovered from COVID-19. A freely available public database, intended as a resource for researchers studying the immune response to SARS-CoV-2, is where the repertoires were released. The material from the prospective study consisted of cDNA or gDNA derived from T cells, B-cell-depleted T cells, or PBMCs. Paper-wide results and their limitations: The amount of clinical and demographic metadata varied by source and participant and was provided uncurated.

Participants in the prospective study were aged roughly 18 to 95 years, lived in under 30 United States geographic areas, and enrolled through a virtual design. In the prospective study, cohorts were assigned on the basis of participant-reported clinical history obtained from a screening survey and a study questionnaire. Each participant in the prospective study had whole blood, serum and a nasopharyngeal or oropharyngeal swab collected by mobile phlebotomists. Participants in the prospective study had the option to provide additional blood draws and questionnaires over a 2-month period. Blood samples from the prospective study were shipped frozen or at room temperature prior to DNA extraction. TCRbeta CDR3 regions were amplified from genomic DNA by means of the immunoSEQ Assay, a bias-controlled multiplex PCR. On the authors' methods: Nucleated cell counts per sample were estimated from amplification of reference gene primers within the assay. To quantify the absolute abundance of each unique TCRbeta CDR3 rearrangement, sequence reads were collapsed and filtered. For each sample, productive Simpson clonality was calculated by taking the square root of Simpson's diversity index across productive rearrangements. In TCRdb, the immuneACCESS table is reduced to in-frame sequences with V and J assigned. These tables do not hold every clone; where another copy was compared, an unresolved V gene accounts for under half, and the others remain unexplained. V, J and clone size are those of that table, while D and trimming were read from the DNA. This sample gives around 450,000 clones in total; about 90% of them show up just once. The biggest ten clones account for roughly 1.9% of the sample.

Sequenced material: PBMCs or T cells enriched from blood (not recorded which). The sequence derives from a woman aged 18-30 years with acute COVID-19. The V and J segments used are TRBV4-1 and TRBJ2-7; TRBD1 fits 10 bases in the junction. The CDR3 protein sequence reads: CASSLSRDRGEQYF. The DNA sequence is TGCGCCAGCAGCCTGTCCCGGGACAGGGGCGAGCAGTACTTC.